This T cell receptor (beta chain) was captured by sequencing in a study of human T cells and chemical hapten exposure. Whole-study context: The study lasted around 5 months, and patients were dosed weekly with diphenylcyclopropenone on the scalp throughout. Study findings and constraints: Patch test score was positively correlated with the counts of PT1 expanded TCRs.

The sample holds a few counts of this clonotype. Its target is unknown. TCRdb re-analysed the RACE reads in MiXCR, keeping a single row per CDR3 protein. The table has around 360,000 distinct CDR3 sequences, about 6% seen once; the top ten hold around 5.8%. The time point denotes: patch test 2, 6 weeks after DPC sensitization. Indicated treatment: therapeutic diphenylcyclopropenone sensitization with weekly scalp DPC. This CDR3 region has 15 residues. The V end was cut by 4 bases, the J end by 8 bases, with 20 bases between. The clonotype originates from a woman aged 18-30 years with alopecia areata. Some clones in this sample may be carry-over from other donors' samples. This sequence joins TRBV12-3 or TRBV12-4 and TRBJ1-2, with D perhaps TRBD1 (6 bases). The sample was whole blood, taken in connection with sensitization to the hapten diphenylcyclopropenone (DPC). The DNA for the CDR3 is TGTGCCAGCAGTTCCGTTTCAGGGGCGATGGGCGGCTACACCTTC. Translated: CASSSVSGAMGGYTF.